This is a list of T cell receptor beta chains from one sample in a study of Graves' ophthalmopathy and Graves' hyperthyroidism. In TCRdb, the multiplex PCR reads were re-called with MiXCR into one record per CDR3 protein. The sample contains a few hundred thousand distinct CDR3 sequences, about a sixth of which appear only once. Input material: peripheral blood. The source of these receptors is an adult woman with stable Graves' hyperthyroidism. Each CDR3 is given with its conserved first and last residue. The order of the fields is V gene, CDR3 protein.

>TRBV11-2
CASSLRTSVSSYDQYF
>TRBV7-2
CASSLGPSGSLGEQYF
>TRBV12-3/TRBV12-4
CASRKTGGEVETQYF
>TRBV6-2/TRBV6-3
CASSYLTGDTYEQYF
>TRBV19
CASSISGSDLGEQYF
>TRBV6-5
CASSYSVQRYEQYF
>TRBV5-1
CASSLGDREWEETQYF
>TRBV15
CATSRERRAKDTQYF
>TRBV4-1
CASSQGGEPGGYTF
>TRBV20-1
CSAREQGRLDEQYF
>TRBV10-1
CASTKRDRTNNSNQPQHF
>TRBV29-1
CSVSGQGGKYEQYF
>TRBV7-2
CASSLAGGRQQYF
>TRBV30
CAWRRSGTSYEQYF
>TRBV19
CASSQMLNTEAFF
>TRBV6-5
CASSYSRDRGNTIYF
>TRBV11-1
CASSTSGEAFF
>TRBV7-2
CASSLARGPNYGYTF
>TRBV12-3/TRBV12-4
CASTASGGTETQYF
>TRBV29-1
CSVVPGGYEQYF